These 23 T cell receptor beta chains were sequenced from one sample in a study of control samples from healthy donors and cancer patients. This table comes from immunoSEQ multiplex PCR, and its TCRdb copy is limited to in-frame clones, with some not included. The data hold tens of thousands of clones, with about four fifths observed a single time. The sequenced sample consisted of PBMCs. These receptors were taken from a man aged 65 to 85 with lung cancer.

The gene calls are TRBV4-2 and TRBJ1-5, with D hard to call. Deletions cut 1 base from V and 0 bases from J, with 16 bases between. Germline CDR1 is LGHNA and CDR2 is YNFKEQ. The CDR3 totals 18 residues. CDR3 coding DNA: TGTGCCAGCAGCCAAGGTACAAGCTGGACCGTTAGCAATCAGCCCCAGCATTTT. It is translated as CASSQGTSWTVSNQPQHF.

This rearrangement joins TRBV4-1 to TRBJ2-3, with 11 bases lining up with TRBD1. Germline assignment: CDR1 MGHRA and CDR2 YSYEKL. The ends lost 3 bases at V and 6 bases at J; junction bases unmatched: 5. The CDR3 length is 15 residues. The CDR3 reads CASSHGQGAWDTQYF. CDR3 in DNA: TGCGCCAGCAGCCACGGACAGGGGGCTTGGGATACGCAGTATTTT.

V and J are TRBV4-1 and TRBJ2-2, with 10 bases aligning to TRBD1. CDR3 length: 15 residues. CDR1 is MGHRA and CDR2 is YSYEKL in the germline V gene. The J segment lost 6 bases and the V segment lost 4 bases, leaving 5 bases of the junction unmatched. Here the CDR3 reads CASSRPGQGSGELFF. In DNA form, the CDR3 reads TGCGCCAGCAGCCGACCGGGACAGGGGTCCGGGGAGCTGTTTTTT.

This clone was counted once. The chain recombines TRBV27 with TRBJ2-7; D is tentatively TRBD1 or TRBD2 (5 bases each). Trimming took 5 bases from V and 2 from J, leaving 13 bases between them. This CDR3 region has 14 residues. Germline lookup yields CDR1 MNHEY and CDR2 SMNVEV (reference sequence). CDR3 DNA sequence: TGTGCCAGCAGTCCGTCGGGACGGACCTACGAGCAGTACTTC. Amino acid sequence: CASSPSGRTYEQYF.

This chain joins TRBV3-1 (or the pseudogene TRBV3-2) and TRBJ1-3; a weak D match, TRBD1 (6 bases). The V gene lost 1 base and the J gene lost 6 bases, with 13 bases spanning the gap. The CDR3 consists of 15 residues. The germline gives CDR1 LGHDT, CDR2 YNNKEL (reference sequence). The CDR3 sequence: CASSQGGRGLNTIYF. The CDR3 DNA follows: TGTGCCAGCAGCCAAGGGGGCAGGGGATTAAACACCATATATTTT.

As DNA, the CDR3 is TGTGCCAGCGGAGGCGGGTATGGCTACACCTTC. Translating it yields CASGGGYGYTF. This chain connects TRBV2 to TRBJ1-2; no clear D. Germline CDR1 is SNHLY and CDR2 is FYNNEI. The V and J ends lost 8 bases and 5 bases respectively, with 9 bases between them. The CDR3 sequence is 11 residues long.

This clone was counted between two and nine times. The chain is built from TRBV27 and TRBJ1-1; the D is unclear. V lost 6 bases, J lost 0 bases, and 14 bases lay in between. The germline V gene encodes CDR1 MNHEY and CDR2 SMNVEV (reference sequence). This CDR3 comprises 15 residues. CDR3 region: CASRDEKNLNTEAFF. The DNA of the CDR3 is TGTGCCAGCAGGGATGAAAAGAATCTGAACACTGAAGCTTTCTTT.

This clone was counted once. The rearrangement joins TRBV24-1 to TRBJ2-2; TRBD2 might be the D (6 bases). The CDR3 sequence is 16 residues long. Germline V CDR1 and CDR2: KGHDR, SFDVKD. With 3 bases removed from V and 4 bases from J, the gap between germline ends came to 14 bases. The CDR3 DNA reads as TGTGCCACCAGTGATGGGGACTTTCCTTTCACCGGGGAGCTGTTTTTT. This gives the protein CATSDGDFPFTGELFF.

The CDR3 region has the DNA TGTGCCAGCAGCGTAGAAGTGGCTAGCGGGGGTAATGAGCAGTTCTTC. Encoded protein: CASSVEVASGGNEQFF. V is TRBV9 and J is TRBJ2-1; TRBD2 matches at 10 bases. Unmatched junction bases numbered 7, after V lost 0 bases and J lost 7 bases. CDR3 length: 16 residues. Germline CDR1 is SGDLS and CDR2 is YYNGEE.

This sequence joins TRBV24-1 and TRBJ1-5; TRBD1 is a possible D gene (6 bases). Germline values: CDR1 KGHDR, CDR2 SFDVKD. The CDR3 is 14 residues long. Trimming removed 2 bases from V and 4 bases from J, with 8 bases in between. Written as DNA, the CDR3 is TGTGCCACCAGTGATTCAGGGGTGAATCAGCCCCAGCATTTT. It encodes CATSDSGVNQPQHF.

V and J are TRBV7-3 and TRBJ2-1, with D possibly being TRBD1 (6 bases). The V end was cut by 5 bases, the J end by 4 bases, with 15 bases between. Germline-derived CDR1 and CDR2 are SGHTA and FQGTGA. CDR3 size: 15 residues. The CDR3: CASSLRGLGYNEQFF. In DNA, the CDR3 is TGTGCCAGCAGCCTAAGGGGGTTGGGTTACAATGAGCAGTTCTTC.

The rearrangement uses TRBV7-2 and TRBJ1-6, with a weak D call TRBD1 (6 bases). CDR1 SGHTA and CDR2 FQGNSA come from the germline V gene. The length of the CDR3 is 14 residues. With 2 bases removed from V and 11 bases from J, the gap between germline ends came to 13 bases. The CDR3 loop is CASSLLGQGTPLHF. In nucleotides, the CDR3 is TGTGCCAGCAGCTTATTAGGCCAGGGGACACCCCTCCACTTT.

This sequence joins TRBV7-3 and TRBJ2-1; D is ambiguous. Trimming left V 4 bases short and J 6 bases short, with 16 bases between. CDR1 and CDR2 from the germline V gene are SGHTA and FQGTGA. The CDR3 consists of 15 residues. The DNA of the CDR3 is TGTGCCAGCAGCTCCCAAAAGACTGGTTCCAATGAGCAGTTCTTC. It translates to CASSSQKTGSNEQFF.

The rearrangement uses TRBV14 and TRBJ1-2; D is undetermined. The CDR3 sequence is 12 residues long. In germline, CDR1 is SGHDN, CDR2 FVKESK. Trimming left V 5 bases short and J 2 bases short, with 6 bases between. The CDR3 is CASSDTNYGYTF. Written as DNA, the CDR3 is TGTGCCAGCAGCGACACAAACTATGGCTACACCTTC.

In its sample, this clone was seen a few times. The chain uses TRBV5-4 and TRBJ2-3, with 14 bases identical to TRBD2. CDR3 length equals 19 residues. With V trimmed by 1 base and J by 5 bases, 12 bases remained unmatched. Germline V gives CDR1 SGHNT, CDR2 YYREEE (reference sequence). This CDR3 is CASSLRLAGGQFRIDTQYF. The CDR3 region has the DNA TGTGCCAGCAGCTTGAGACTAGCGGGGGGGCAATTCAGGATAGATACGCAGTATTTT.

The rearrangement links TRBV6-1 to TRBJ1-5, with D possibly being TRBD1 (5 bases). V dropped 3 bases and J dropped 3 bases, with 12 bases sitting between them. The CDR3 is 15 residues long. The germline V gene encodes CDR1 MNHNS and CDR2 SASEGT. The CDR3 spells CASSEIDRPNQPQHF. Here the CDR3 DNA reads TGTGCCAGCAGTGAGATAGACAGACCCAATCAGCCCCAGCATTTT.

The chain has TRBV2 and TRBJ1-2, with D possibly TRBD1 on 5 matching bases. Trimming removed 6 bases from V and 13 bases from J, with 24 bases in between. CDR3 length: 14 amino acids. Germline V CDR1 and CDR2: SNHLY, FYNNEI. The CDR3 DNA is TGTGCCAGCAGCGCCCACCGGGACGGATCCACCTCCACCTTC. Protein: CASSAHRDGSTSTF.

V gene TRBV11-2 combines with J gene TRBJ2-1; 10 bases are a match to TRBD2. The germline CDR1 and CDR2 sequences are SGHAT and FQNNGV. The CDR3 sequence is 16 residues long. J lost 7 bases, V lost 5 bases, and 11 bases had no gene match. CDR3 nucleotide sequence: TGTGCCAGCAGCACCCTTAGCGGGGGGCGACTTAATGAGCAGTTCTTC. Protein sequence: CASSTLSGGRLNEQFF.

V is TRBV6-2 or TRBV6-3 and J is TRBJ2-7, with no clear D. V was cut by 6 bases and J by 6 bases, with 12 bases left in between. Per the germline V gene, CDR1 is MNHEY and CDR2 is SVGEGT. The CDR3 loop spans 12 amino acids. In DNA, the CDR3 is TGTGCCAGCAGCCACGGGCCCGGCGAGCAGTACTTC. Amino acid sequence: CASSHGPGEQYF.

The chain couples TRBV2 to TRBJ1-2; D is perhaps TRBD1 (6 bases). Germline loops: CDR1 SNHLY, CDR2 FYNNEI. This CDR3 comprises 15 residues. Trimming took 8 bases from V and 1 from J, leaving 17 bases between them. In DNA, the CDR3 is TGTGCCAGCGGGGAAGGGGGGGGCTATAACTATGGCTACACCTTC. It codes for CASGEGGGYNYGYTF.

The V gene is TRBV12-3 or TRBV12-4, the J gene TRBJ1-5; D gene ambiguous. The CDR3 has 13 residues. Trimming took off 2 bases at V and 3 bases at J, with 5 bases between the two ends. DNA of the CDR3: TGTGCCAGCAGTTTAAACCTCAATCAGCCCCAGCATTTT. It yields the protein CASSLNLNQPQHF.

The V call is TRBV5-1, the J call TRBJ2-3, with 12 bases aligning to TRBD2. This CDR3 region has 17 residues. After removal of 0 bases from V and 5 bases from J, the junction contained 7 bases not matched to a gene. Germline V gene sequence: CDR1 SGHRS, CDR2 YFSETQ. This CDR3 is CASSLELAGGLLDTQYF. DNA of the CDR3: TGCGCCAGCAGCTTGGAACTAGCGGGGGGACTCCTAGATACGCAGTATTTT.

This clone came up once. The CDR3 protein is CASSLDLAVPGELFF. DNA for the CDR3: TGCGCCAGCAGCTTGGATCTAGCAGTTCCCGGGGAGCTGTTTTTT. The chain links TRBV5-1 to TRBJ2-2; tentative D call: TRBD2 (5 bases). The CDR3 is 15 amino acids. Germline CDR1 and CDR2: SGHRS and YFSETQ. V was trimmed by 0 bases and J by 6 bases, leaving 12 bases between them.